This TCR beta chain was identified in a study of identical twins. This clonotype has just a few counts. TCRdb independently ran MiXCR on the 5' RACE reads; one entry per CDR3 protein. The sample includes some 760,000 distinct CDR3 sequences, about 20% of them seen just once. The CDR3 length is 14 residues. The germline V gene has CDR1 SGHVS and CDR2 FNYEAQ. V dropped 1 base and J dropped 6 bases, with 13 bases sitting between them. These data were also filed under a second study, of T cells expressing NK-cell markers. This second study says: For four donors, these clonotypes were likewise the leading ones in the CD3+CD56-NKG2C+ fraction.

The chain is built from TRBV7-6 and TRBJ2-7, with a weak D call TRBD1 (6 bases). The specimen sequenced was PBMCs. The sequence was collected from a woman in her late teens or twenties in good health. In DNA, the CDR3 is TGTGCCAGCAGCTTAGATCCGAGAGGGGGCGAGCAGTACTTC. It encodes CASSLDPRGGEQYF.